Below, 15 T cell receptor beta chains from the same sample are listed, as sequenced in a study of blood T cell repertoires in COVID-19. Some clones are missing from TCRdb's copy, which holds only in-frame ones; the method was immunoSEQ multiplex PCR. The table has around 140,000 clones, around 87% seen once. The specimen was peripheral blood. The source of these receptors is a man in his sixties or seventies with active COVID-19.

The chain joins TRBV3-1 (or the pseudogene TRBV3-2) to TRBJ2-2; tentative D call: TRBD2 (6 bases). Germline assignment: CDR1 LGHDT and CDR2 YNNKEL (reference sequence). V lost 3 bases and J lost 6, with 17 bases in between. The CDR3 contains 16 residues. CDR3 DNA: TGTGCCAGCAGCCAGTTTATTGGGGAGGAAGCCGGGGAGCTGTTTTTT. Its protein product is CASSQFIGEEAGELFF.

The V gene is TRBV24-1, the J gene TRBJ1-6, with D perhaps TRBD1 (5 bases). The CDR3 length is 12 residues. V was clipped by 9 bases and J by 5 bases, with 7 bases between them. Germline CDR1 reads KGHDR; CDR2 reads SFDVKD. The CDR3 region has the DNA TGTGCCACCCCGGGGGATAATTCACCCCTCCACTTT. Translation: CATPGDNSPLHF.

Ten or more counts support this clone. The rearrangement uses TRBV5-1 and TRBJ1-6; 7 bases align to TRBD1. The CDR3 extends over 16 amino acids. Losses at the gene ends were 0 bases for V and 6 bases for J; bases not matched to a gene: 6. Germline V gene data show CDR1 as SGHRS and CDR2 as YFSETQ. As DNA, the CDR3 is TGCGCCAGCAGCTTGGCCTCAGGGGGAGCTAATTCACCCCTCCACTTT. Its protein is CASSLASGGANSPLHF.

This rearrangement joins TRBV24-1 to TRBJ2-7; D perhaps matches TRBD2 (6 bases). Between the trimmed V and J ends, which lost 4 bases and 6 bases, there was a span of 21 bases. This CDR3 has 16 residues. Germline V gives CDR1 KGHDR, CDR2 SFDVKD. The CDR3 spells CATSERGGGDRGEQYF. CDR3 bases: TGTGCCACCAGTGAGAGGGGAGGAGGGGATCGGGGCGAGCAGTACTTC.

This sequence joins TRBV20-1 and TRBJ2-7; no clear D. Germline CDR1 reads DFQATT; CDR2 reads SNEGSKA (reference sequence). This CDR3 has 10 residues. Trimming stripped 3 bases from V and 5 bases from J, with 5 bases between. In nucleotides, the CDR3 is TGCAGTGCTAGTAGCCACGAGCAGTACTTC. Its translation is CSASSHEQYF.

This clone was seen only once. The chain is built from TRBV5-6 and TRBJ2-7; 11 bases align to TRBD2. The J segment lost 3 bases and the V segment lost 5 bases, leaving 16 bases of the junction unmatched. Germline V CDR1 and CDR2: SGHDT, YYEEEE. The length of the CDR3 is 18 residues. Written as DNA, the CDR3 is TGTGCCAGCAGACGGGGACTAGCGGTAACAAACTACATCTACGAGCAGTACTTC. Protein product: CASRRGLAVTNYIYEQYF.

In this sample, this clone turned up a few times. For the CDR3, the DNA is TGTGCCAGCAGCTTTTTCGGGGGTGGATCACCCCTCCACTTT. This sequence encodes CASSFFGGGSPLHF. The chain combines TRBV28 with TRBJ1-6; D might be TRBD1 (5 bases). Trimming cost V 6 bases and J 10 bases, with 16 bases left between them. CDR1 MDHEN and CDR2 SYDVKM come from the germline V gene. The CDR3 is 14 residues long.

On this clone: The same CDR3 also results from other DNA sequences found in this sample. The V gene is TRBV18, the J gene TRBJ2-7, with 9 bases matching TRBD1. Germline trimming cut 2 bases from V and 4 bases from J; bases unmatched to any gene: 3. The CDR3 contains 14 residues. CDR1 is KGHSH, CDR2 LQKENI, per germline. CDR3 DNA sequence: TGTGCCAGCTCACCAGTCGGACAGGGGTACGAGCAGTACTTC. The encoded protein is CASSPVGQGYEQYF.

The chain recombines TRBV19 with TRBJ1-1; TRBD1 aligns across 9 bases. Unmatched junction bases numbered 10, after V lost 8 bases and J lost 6 bases. The germline gives CDR1 LNHDA, CDR2 SQIVND (reference sequence). CDR3 length: 14 residues. CDR3: CASFGTGKVAEAFF. CDR3 sequence (DNA): TGTGCCAGTTTCGGGACAGGGAAGGTTGCTGAAGCTTTCTTT.

The rearrangement uses TRBV20-1 and TRBJ2-3; the match to TRBD2 covers 7 bases. The germline V gene has CDR1 DFQATT and CDR2 SNEGSKA (reference sequence). V lost 6 bases, J lost 2 bases, and 17 bases stayed unmatched. This CDR3 spans 17 amino acids. Written as DNA, the CDR3 is TGCAGTGCCAGTTCCCCCTTAGGCGGGGGTGACACAGATACGCAGTATTTT. It codes for CSASSPLGGGDTDTQYF.

CDR3 residues: CASSPRLAVVYEQYF. The DNA of the CDR3 is TGTGCCAGCTCACCAAGACTAGCGGTCGTCTACGAGCAGTACTTC. The rearrangement uses TRBV18 and TRBJ2-7, with 9 positions matching TRBD2. From germline, CDR1 is KGHSH and CDR2 LQKENI. Germline trimming cut 2 bases from V and 3 bases from J; bases unmatched to any gene: 5. This CDR3 is 15 amino acids long.

This chain's CDR3 is CASTGTGMYEQYF. In DNA, the CDR3 is TGTGCCAGTACCGGGACAGGGATGTACGAGCAGTACTTC. The chain joins TRBV19 to TRBJ2-7; 9 nucleotides agree with TRBD1. This CDR3 spans 13 amino acids. The germline CDR1 and CDR2 sequences are LNHDA and SQIVND (reference sequence). Germline trimming cut 7 bases from V and 4 bases from J; bases unmatched to any gene: 5.

The CDR3: CASWSERAGELFF. The CDR3 nucleotides are TGTGCCAGCTGGAGCGAGCGGGCCGGGGAGCTGTTTTTT. This chain uses TRBV25-1 with TRBJ2-2; tentative D call: TRBD2 (6 bases). Deletions cut 8 bases from V and 6 bases from J, with 13 bases between. Germline V gives CDR1 MGHDK, CDR2 SYGVNS. The CDR3 is 13 residues long.

This chain links TRBV7-2 with TRBJ2-7, with 13 positions matching TRBD2. Germline V lookup: CDR1 SGHTA, CDR2 FQGNSA. The CDR3 length is 14 residues. The J segment lost 7 bases and the V segment lost 2 bases, leaving 2 bases of the junction unmatched. CDR3 sequence reads: CASSLTSGRVEQYF. CDR3 nucleotides: TGTGCCAGCAGCTTAACTAGCGGGAGGGTGGAGCAGTACTTC. Full variable domain (rest looked up from reference TRBV7-2 and TRBJ2-7): GAGVSQSPSNKVTEKGKDVELRCDPISGHTALYWYRQSLGQGLEFLIYFQGNSAPDKSGLPSDRFSAERTGGSVSTLTIQRTQQEDSAVYLCASSLTSGRVEQYFGPGTRLTVT.

This clone turned up a few times. V is TRBV10-3 and J is TRBJ1-5, with D uncertain. Germline values: CDR1 ENHRY, CDR2 SYGVKD. The CDR3 totals 13 residues. V lost 0 bases and J lost 4, with 4 bases in between. The CDR3 protein is CAISESPNQPQHF. CDR3 DNA: TGTGCCATCAGTGAGTCTCCTAATCAGCCCCAGCATTTT.